This TCR beta chain is drawn from a study of CD8+ T cells in alopecia areata. Study at large: It was oral tofacitinib, at 5 to 10 mg twice daily, that treated patients received.

Alopecia areata patients provided lesional scalp punch biopsies and peripheral blood. Following extraction, RNA underwent reverse transcription to cDNA, which served as the sequencing template. Method: immunoSEQ multiplex PCR; TCRdb's copy keeps in-frame clones and lacks some. Among about 97,000 clones listed, less than 50% were seen once. The V end lost 3 bases, the J end lost 2 bases, and 14 bases lay between the germline ends. Germline CDR1 SGHVS, CDR2 FNYEAQ. This CDR3 region has 15 residues. This rearrangement joins TRBV7-6 to TRBJ2-7, with D possibly matching TRBD2 (5 bases). The receptor's source is a human donor with alopecia areata. The sequenced material came from CD4+ T cells sorted from blood. CDR3 amino acids: CASSLEVGSAYEQYF. CDR3 in DNA: TGTGCCAGCAGCTTGGAGGTTGGCAGTGCCTACGAGCAGTACTTC.